The 28 T cell receptor beta chains listed next were all sequenced from one sample in a study of blood T cells in healthy people across ages. The authors ran a second PCR of about 6 to 12 cycles using a sample-barcoded 5' primer and a J-beta primer mix. TCRdb re-analysed the 5' RACE reads in MiXCR, keeping a single row per CDR3 protein. The repertoire has approximately 810,000 distinct CDR3 sequences, under 40% of them found once; the top ten carry 10% to 15%. Specimen: blood. The receptor source for this set is a man aged 18 to 30 in good health.

The V and J genes are TRBV12-3 or TRBV12-4 and TRBJ1-1, with D maybe TRBD1 (5 bases). Deletions cut 3 bases from V and 4 bases from J, with 12 bases between. This CDR3 is built from 14 residues. CDR3 residues: CASSFTGQGTEAFF. CDR3 sequence (DNA): TGTGCCAGCAGTTTCACCGGCCAGGGCACTGAAGCTTTCTTT.

There are a few counts of this clonotype. The V gene is TRBV20-1, the J gene TRBJ2-1; D perhaps matches TRBD2 (6 bases). Germline V gene data show CDR1 as DFQATT and CDR2 as SNEGSKA (reference sequence). Between the trimmed V and J ends, which lost 5 bases and 7 bases, there was a span of 18 bases. The CDR3 has 14 residues. The CDR3 sequence: CSAYFRDWGNEQFF. CDR3 nucleotide sequence: TGCAGTGCTTATTTCCGGGACTGGGGAAATGAGCAGTTCTTC.

The rearrangement joins TRBV4-2 to TRBJ2-7; TRBD2 is a possible D gene (7 bases). Germline lookup yields CDR1 LGHNA and CDR2 YNFKEQ. The CDR3 is 15 residues long. V shed 3 bases and J shed 3 bases, with 15 bases lying between them. In DNA form, the CDR3 reads TGTGCCAGCAGCCAGGGGGGGGCGGAGATCTACGAGCAGTACTTC. It specifies CASSQGGAEIYEQYF.

On this clonotype: A much more abundant neighbour one base away suggests this may be a read error. This sequence joins TRBV29-1 and TRBJ2-5; D possibly corresponds to TRBD1 (5 bases). Judging by the DNA end, TRBJ2-1 fits better; the J call may be wrong. Germline-derived CDR1 and CDR2 are SQVTM and ANQGSEA. There are 14 residues in the CDR3. CDR3 sequence (DNA): TGCAGCGTAGGGGCTAGACAGTCTCAAGAGACCCAGTTCTTC. It encodes CSVGARQSQETQFF.

There are a few counts of this clonotype. The chain links TRBV20-1 to TRBJ1-1, with TRBD1 matching over 7 bases. The CDR3 spans 15 residues. V lost 6 bases to trimming and J lost 1 base; unmatched junction nucleotides: 11. Germline CDR1 reads DFQATT; CDR2 reads SNEGSKA (reference sequence). In DNA, the CDR3 is TGCAGTGCCGACCAAGCGGGACAGCAGAACACTGAAGCTTTCTTT. This translates into CSADQAGQQNTEAFF.

Comment on this clonotype: A far larger clone is just one base off, so this is likely a read error. The chain is built from TRBV6-6 and TRBJ2-7; possible D gene TRBD2, 5 bases. V was trimmed by 2 bases and J by 12 bases, leaving 11 bases between them. Germline V gene sequence: CDR1 MNHNY, CDR2 SVGAGI (reference sequence). This CDR3 is built from 11 residues. CDR3 sequence (DNA): TGTGCCAGCAGTTACGGGGAGACCCTGTACTTC. It yields the protein CASSYGETLYF.

About this clonotype itself: Since a much larger clone is just one base distant, this may be a read error. This chain links TRBV3-1 with TRBJ2-1; D might be TRBD2 (5 bases). This CDR3 contains 14 residues. Trimming took 4 bases from V and 8 from J, leaving 15 bases between them. The germline CDR1 and CDR2 sequences are LGHDT and YNNKEL (reference sequence). Here the CDR3 reads CASSRGFTGDEQFF. The CDR3, as DNA: TGTGCCAGCAGCCGAGGGTTCACGGGTGATGAGCAGTTCTTC.

The V and J genes are TRBV4-3 and TRBJ1-1; TRBD1 aligns across 11 bases. After removal of 3 bases from V and 3 bases from J, the junction contained 3 bases not matched to a gene. The CDR3 length is 15 residues. Germline CDR1 and CDR2: LGHNA and YSLEER. This CDR3 is CASSHLGQGDTEAFF. The CDR3 DNA reads as TGCGCCAGCAGCCACCTGGGACAGGGGGACACTGAAGCTTTCTTT.

At least ten counts were recorded for this clonotype. The chain uses TRBV12-3 or TRBV12-4 and TRBJ1-5; D gene ambiguous. V was cut by 6 bases and J by 2 bases, with 11 bases left in between. The CDR3 length is 14 residues. The DNA for the CDR3 is TGTGCCAGCAGCCCTTCCGTCGGCAATCAGCCCCAGCATTTT. Protein: CASSPSVGNQPQHF.

This clonotype showed up many times. The chain has TRBV6-1 and TRBJ2-1; D might be TRBD2 (7 bases). Germline CDR1 reads MNHNS; CDR2 reads SASEGT. The length of the CDR3 is 15 residues. Between the trimmed V and J ends, which lost 5 bases and 5 bases, there was a span of 16 bases. CDR3 sequence reads: CASSPRGPVDNEQFF. The CDR3 coding sequence is TGTGCCAGCAGTCCGCGGGGGCCGGTCGACAATGAGCAGTTCTTC.

The chain carries TRBV5-1 and TRBJ2-7; the D gene could be TRBD1 or TRBD2 (8 bases each). V gave up 5 bases and J gave up 2 bases, with 17 bases separating them. CDR3 length: 15 amino acids. Germline assignment: CDR1 SGHRS and CDR2 YFSETQ. The CDR3 bases are TGCGCCAGCAGTCCTGACAGGGGACTAGCCTACGAGCAGTACTTC. It is translated as CASSPDRGLAYEQYF. Based on the CDR3 plus reference TRBV5-1 and TRBJ2-7, the full variable domain is KAGVTQTPRYLIKTRGQQVTLSCSPISGHRSVSWYQQTPGQGLQFLFEYFSETQRNKGNFPGRFSGRQFSNSRSEMNVSTLELGDSALYLCASSPDRGLAYEQYFGPGTRLTVT.

The chain has TRBV2 and TRBJ1-6, with TRBD1 as a possible D gene (5 bases). CDR3 length: 15 amino acids. The V gene lost 1 base and the J gene lost 9 bases, with 13 bases spanning the gap. Germline V lookup: CDR1 SNHLY, CDR2 FYNNEI. The CDR3, as DNA: TGTGCCAGCAGTGAAGATGGACAATTGGGTTCACCCCTCCACTTT. Its translation: CASSEDGQLGSPLHF.

The chain joins TRBV28 to TRBJ2-1; 11 positions match TRBD2. CDR1 is MDHEN and CDR2 is SYDVKM in the germline V gene. V was pared by 7 bases and J by 5 bases, with 10 bases of the junction left unmatched. The CDR3 is made up of 16 amino acids. CDR3 bases: TGTGCCAGCACCCTCCGACTAGCGGGGACTAACAATGAGCAGTTCTTC. This translates into CASTLRLAGTNNEQFF.

In its sample, this clonotype was seen a few times. The chain carries TRBV7-2 and TRBJ1-2, with D unclear. The CDR3 consists of 16 residues. CDR1 SGHTA and CDR2 FQGNSA come from the germline V gene. V lost 5 bases to trimming and J lost 0 bases, with 16 bases between them. As DNA, the CDR3 is TGTGCCAGCAGCCCTGCCCGCAAAGGCGCTAACTATGGCTACACCTTC. This encodes CASSPARKGANYGYTF.

This clonotype was counted many times. J is TRBJ1-2 and V is TRBV7-2; 8 bases are shared with TRBD1. CDR1 is SGHTA, CDR2 FQGNSA, per germline. This CDR3 is built from 13 residues. Germline trimming cut 1 base from V and 7 bases from J; bases unmatched to any gene: 2. CDR3 nucleotide sequence: TGTGCCAGCAGCTTAGGACAGGGGTCTGGCTACACCTTC. Residues: CASSLGQGSGYTF.

This clonotype was counted between two and nine times. The chain is built from TRBV2 and TRBJ2-5; tentative D call: TRBD1 (6 bases). The CDR3 consists of 13 residues. In germline, CDR1 is SNHLY, CDR2 FYNNEI. V lost 6 bases, J lost 5 bases, and 13 bases lay in between. The CDR3 spells CASRAQGAETQYF. The CDR3 nucleotides read TGTGCCAGCAGGGCACAGGGCGCGGAGACCCAGTACTTC.

The rearrangement links TRBV6-5 to TRBJ2-3; D may be TRBD2 (6 bases). The CDR3 extends over 16 amino acids. V lost 2 bases to trimming and J lost 6 bases, with 18 bases between them. Germline-derived CDR1 and CDR2 are MNHEY and SVGAGI. This CDR3 reads CASSYAGRGTVDTQYF. As DNA, the CDR3 is TGTGCCAGCAGTTACGCCGGGAGAGGGACTGTGGATACGCAGTATTTT.

About this clonotype itself: A much larger clone sits a single nucleotide away, making a read error possible. The chain employs TRBV12-3 or TRBV12-4 and TRBJ2-3; a possible D gene is TRBD2 (6 bases). CDR3 length: 14 residues. V was pared by 7 bases and J by 6 bases, with 17 bases between. The CDR3 spells CASIPGLNTDTQYF. The CDR3 coding sequence is TGTGCCAGCATCCCGGGACTGAATACCGATACGCAGTATTTT.

In the case of this clonotype: A much bigger clone sits one base away, suggesting this may be a read error. This chain links TRBV10-3 with TRBJ1-2; D might be TRBD1 (6 bases). Germline V CDR1 and CDR2: ENHRY, SYGVKD. V was cut by 0 bases and J by 8 bases, with 13 bases left in between. The CDR3 spans 14 residues. The CDR3 is CAISESAQGGGYTF. Here the CDR3 DNA reads TGTGCCATCAGTGAGTCAGCACAGGGTGGGGGCTACACCTTC.

This clonotype was detected ten times or more. This chain uses TRBV12-3 or TRBV12-4 with TRBJ1-2; tentative D call: TRBD1 (5 bases). Trimming took off 7 bases at V and 4 bases at J, with 10 bases between the two ends. The CDR3 contains 12 residues. The CDR3 is CASTLGGYGYTF. CDR3 coding DNA: TGTGCCAGCACCCTTGGGGGCTATGGCTACACCTTC.

The rearrangement links TRBV18 to TRBJ2-6, with D uncertain. Trimming shortened V by 5 bases and J by 2 bases, and 7 bases separated the two germline ends. The CDR3 extends over 14 amino acids. Germline CDR1 reads KGHSH; CDR2 reads LQKENI. DNA for the CDR3: TGTGCCAGCTCATCCCAGACTGGGGCCAACGTCCTGACTTTC. It encodes CASSSQTGANVLTF.

The chain is built from TRBV12-3 or TRBV12-4 and TRBJ2-2; no reliable D call. This CDR3 comprises 15 residues. V lost 7 bases to trimming and J lost 0 bases, with 12 bases between them. The CDR3 DNA reads as TGTGCCAGCACTTCGGCAGGATCGAACACCGGGGAGCTGTTTTTT. Translated, it gives CASTSAGSNTGELFF.

The J gene is TRBJ1-1, the V gene TRBV6-6; D might be TRBD1 (5 bases). V dropped 6 bases and J dropped 3 bases, with 14 bases sitting between them. The CDR3 totals 14 residues. Germline V CDR1 and CDR2: MNHNY, SVGAGI (reference sequence). CDR3 bases: TGTGCCAGCAGGTACAGGTTTAGGTACACTGAAGCTTTCTTT. Translated, it gives CASRYRFRYTEAFF.

This clonotype has a handful of counts. The chain is built from TRBV5-1 and TRBJ2-2, with 7 bases fitting TRBD1. Trimming removed 3 bases from V and 2 bases from J; junction bases left unmatched: 4. CDR1 SGHRS and CDR2 YFSETQ come from the germline V gene. The CDR3 extends over 15 amino acids. CDR3 nucleotide sequence: TGCGCCAGCAGCTGGACAGGCTTAAACACCGGGGAGCTGTTTTTT. Translation: CASSWTGLNTGELFF.

The V gene is TRBV29-1, the J gene TRBJ2-5; 11 positions agree with TRBD2. CDR1 SQVTM and CDR2 ANQGSEA come from the germline V gene. The CDR3 has 17 amino acids. With 7 bases clipped from V and 0 bases from J, the junction kept 13 bases outside the gene matches. The CDR3 DNA sequence: TGCAGCGGAAGATATAGCGGGAGGGCTAACCACCAAGAGACCCAGTACTTC. It codes for CSGRYSGRANHQETQYF.

Points on this clonotype: A much larger clone lies one base from this, so it may be a read error. V is TRBV28 and J is TRBJ2-5; 8 bases are shared with TRBD2. The V gene end was trimmed by 5 bases and the J gene end by 3 bases; junction bases not matched to a gene: 11. Germline V lookup: CDR1 MDHEN, CDR2 SYDVKM. This CDR3 has 16 residues. CDR3 sequence: CASSTAGGGWKETQYF. The CDR3 nucleotides read TGTGCCAGCAGTACCGCTGGCGGGGGGTGGAAAGAGACCCAGTACTTC.

The table lists this clonotype with many counts. CDR3 sequence reads: CASSSRAGYQETQYF. The CDR3 DNA follows: TGTGCCAGCAGTTCCAGGGCGGGGTACCAAGAGACCCAGTACTTC. The chain links TRBV12-3 or TRBV12-4 to TRBJ2-5, with D maybe TRBD2 (6 bases). The CDR3 is 15 residues long. The V end lost 4 bases, the J end lost 0 bases, and 12 bases lay between the germline ends.

In this sample, this clonotype turned up a few times. This chain links TRBV24-1 with TRBJ2-5; no clear D gene. Trimming took off 4 bases at V and 4 bases at J, with 6 bases between the two ends. The CDR3 totals 12 residues. CDR1 KGHDR and CDR2 SFDVKD come from the germline V gene. CDR3 nucleotides: TGTGCCACCAGTGAAGTGGGAGAGACCCAGTACTTC. Amino acid sequence: CATSEVGETQYF.